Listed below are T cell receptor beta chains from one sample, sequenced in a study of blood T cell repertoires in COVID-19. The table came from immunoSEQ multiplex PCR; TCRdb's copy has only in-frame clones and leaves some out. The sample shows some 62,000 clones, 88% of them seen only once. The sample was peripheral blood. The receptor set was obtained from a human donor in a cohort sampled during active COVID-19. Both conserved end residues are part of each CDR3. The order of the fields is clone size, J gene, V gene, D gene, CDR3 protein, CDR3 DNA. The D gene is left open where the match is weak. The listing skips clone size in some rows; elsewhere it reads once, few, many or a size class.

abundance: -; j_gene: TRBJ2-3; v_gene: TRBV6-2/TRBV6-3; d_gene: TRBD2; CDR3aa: CASSPGLAGGYTDTQYF; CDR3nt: TGTGCCAGCAGCCCTGGACTAGCGGGGGGGTACACAGATACGCAGTATTTT
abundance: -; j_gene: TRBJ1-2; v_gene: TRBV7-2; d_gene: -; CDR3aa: CASSFNRDDYGYTF; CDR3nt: TGTGCCAGCAGTTTCAACAGGGATGACTATGGCTACACCTTC
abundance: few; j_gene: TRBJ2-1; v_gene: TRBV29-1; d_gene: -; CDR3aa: CSVVVGYNEQFF; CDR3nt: TGCAGCGTTGTAGTCGGCTACAATGAGCAGTTCTTC
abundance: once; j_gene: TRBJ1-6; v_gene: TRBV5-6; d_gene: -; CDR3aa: CASSLMEINSPLHF; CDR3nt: TGTGCCAGCAGCTTAATGGAGATTAATTCACCCCTCCACTTT
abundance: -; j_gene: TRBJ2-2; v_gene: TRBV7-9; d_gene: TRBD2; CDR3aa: CASTPRAASGVSELFF; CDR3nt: TGTGCCAGCACTCCTCGGGCCGCTAGCGGGGTGTCGGAGCTGTTTTTT
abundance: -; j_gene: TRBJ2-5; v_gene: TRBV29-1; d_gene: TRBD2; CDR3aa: CSADGWYAGGAETQYF; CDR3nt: TGCAGCGCCGACGGGTGGTACGCGGGAGGGGCCGAGACCCAGTACTTC
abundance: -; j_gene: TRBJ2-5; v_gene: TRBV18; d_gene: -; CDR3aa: CASSPGGGGETQYF; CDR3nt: TGTGCCAGCTCACCAGGAGGGGGCGGTGAGACCCAGTACTTC
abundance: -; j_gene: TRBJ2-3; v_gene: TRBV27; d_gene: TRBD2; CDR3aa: CASSLPGLAGVPSDTQYF; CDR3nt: TGTGCCAGCAGTTTACCGGGACTAGCGGGGGTCCCTTCAGATACGCAGTATTTT
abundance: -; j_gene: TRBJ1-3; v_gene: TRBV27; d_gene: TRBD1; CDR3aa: CASSLQGASGNTIYF; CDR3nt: TGTGCCAGCAGTTTACAGGGGGCTTCGGGAAACACCATATATTTT
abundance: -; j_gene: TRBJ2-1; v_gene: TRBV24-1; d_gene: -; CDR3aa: CATSDPDTGDNEQFF; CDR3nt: TGTGCCACCAGTGACCCTGATACAGGAGACAATGAGCAGTTCTTC
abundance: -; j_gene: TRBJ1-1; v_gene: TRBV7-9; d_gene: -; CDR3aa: CASSFWAKNTEAFF; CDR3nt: TGTGCCAGCAGCTTTTGGGCCAAGAACACTGAAGCTTTCTTT
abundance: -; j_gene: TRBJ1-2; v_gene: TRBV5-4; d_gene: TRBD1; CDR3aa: CASRGQGKGYTF; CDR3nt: TGTGCCAGCAGGGGACAGGGAAAAGGCTACACCTTC
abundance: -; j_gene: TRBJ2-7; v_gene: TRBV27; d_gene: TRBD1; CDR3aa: CASRGTGGSYEQYF; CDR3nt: TGTGCCAGCAGAGGGACAGGGGGCTCCTACGAGCAGTACTTC
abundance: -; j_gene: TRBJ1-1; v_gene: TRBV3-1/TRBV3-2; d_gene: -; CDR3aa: CASSQQGSAFF; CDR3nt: TGTGCCAGCAGCCAACAGGGGTCCGCTTTCTTT
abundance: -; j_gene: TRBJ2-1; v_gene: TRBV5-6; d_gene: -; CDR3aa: CASSPQAGRSYNEQFF; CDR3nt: TGTGCCAGCAGCCCTCAGGCGGGACGCTCCTACAATGAGCAGTTCTTC
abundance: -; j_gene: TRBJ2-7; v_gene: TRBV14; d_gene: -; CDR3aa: CASSRGRLGSSYEQYF; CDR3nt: TGTGCCAGCAGCCGGGGCCGACTAGGAAGCTCCTACGAGCAGTACTTC
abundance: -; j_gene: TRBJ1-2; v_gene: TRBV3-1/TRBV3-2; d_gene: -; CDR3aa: CASSQGPGGGYGYTF; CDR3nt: TGTGCCAGCAGCCAGGGCCCGGGGGGTGGTTATGGCTACACCTTC
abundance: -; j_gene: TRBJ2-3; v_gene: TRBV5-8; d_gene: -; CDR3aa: CASSFIGGAPQYF; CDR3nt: TGTGCCAGCAGCTTTATTGGCGGAGCCCCGCAGTATTTT
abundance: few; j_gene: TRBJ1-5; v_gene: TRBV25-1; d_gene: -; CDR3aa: CASSDSAGTRPQHF; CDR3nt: TGTGCCAGCAGTGATTCGGCAGGCACTAGGCCCCAGCATTTT